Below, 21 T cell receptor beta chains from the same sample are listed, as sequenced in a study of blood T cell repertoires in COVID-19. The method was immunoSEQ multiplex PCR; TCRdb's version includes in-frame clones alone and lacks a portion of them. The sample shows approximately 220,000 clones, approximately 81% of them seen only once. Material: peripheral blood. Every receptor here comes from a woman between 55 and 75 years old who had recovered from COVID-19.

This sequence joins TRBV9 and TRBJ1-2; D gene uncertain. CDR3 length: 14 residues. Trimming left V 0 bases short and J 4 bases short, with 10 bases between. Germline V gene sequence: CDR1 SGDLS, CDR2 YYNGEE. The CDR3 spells CASSVGPGPYGYTF. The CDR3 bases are TGTGCCAGCAGCGTAGGTCCAGGCCCCTATGGCTACACCTTC.

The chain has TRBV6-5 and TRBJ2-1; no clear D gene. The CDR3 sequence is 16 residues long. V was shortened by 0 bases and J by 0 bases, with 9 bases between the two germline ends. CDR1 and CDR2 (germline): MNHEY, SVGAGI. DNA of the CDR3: TGTGCCAGCAGTTACTCGATTCTTAGCTCCTACAATGAGCAGTTCTTC. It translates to CASSYSILSSYNEQFF.

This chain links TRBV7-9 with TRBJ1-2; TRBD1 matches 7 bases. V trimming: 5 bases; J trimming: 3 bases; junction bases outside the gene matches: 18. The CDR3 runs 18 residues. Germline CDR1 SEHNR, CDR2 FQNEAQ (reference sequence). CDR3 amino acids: CASSRSGTVRPVDYGYTF. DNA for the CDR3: TGTGCCAGCAGCCGATCCGGGACAGTCCGTCCCGTGGACTATGGCTACACCTTC.

CDR3 bases: TGTGCCAGCTCATCAAATCCGGGACTCTCCCAGCCCCAGCATTTT. Translating it yields CASSSNPGLSQPQHF. This chain links TRBV18 with TRBJ1-5, with D possibly being TRBD1 (5 bases). Trimming shortened V by 5 bases and J by 7 bases, and 18 bases separated the two germline ends. This CDR3 is built from 15 residues. Germline loops: CDR1 KGHSH, CDR2 LQKENI.

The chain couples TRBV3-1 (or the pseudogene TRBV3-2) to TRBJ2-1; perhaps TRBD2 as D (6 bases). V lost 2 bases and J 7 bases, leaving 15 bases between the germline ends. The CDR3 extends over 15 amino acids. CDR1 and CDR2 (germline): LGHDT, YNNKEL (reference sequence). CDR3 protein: CASSQRDFPRNEQFF. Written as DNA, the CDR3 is TGTGCCAGCAGCCAAAGGGACTTCCCTCGGAATGAGCAGTTCTTC.

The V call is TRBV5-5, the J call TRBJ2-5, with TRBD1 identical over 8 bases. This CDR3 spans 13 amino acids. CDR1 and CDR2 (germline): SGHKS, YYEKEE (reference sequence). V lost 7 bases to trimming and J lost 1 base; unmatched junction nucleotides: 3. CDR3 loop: CASLDRAQETQYF. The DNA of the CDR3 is TGTGCCAGCTTGGACAGGGCCCAAGAGACCCAGTACTTC.

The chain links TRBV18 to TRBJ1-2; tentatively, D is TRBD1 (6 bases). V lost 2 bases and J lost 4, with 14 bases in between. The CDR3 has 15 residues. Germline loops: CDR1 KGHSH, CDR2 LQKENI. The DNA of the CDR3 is TGTGCCAGCTCACCATCTACGGACAGCGGCTATGGCTACACCTTC. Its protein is CASSPSTDSGYGYTF.

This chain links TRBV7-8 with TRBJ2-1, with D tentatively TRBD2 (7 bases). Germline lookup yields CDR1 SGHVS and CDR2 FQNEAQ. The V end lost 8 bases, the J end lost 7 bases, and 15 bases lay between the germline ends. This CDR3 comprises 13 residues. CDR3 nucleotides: TGTGCCAGCGGAACTAGGGGGGGGAATGAGCAGTTCTTC. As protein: CASGTRGGNEQFF.

CDR3 sequence: CASSSPGQGSTQYF. The CDR3 DNA is TGTGCCAGTAGTAGTCCCGGACAGGGTTCGACGCAGTATTTT. The genes are TRBV19 and TRBJ2-3; 8 bases are a match to TRBD1. This CDR3 has 14 residues. V dropped 4 bases and J dropped 9; count of bases not matched to a gene: 9. Germline V gene sequence: CDR1 LNHDA, CDR2 SQIVND (reference sequence).

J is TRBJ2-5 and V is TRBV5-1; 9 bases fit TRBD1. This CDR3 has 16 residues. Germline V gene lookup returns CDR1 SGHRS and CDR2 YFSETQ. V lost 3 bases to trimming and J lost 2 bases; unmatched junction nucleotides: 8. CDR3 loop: CASSSSGTGTQETQYF. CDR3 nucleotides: TGCGCCAGCAGCTCCTCCGGGACAGGGACTCAAGAGACCCAGTACTTC.

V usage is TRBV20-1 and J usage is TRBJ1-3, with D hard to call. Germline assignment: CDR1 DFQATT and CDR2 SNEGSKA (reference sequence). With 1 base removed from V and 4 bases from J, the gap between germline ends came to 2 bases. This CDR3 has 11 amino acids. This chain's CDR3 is CSARVGNTIYF. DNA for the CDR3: TGCAGTGCTAGAGTAGGAAACACCATATATTTT.

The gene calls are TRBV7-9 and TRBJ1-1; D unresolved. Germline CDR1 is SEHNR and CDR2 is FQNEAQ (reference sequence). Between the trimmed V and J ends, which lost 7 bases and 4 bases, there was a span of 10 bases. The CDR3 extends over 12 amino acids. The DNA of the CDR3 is TGTGCCAGCACTCCCGGCGGCACTGAAGCTTTCTTT. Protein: CASTPGGTEAFF.

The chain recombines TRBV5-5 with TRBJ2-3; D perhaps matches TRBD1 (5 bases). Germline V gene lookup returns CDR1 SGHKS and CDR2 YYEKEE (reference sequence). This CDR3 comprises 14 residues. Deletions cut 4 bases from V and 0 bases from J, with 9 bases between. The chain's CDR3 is CASSPTVSTDTQYF. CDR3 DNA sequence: TGTGCCAGCAGCCCGACAGTAAGCACAGATACGCAGTATTTT.

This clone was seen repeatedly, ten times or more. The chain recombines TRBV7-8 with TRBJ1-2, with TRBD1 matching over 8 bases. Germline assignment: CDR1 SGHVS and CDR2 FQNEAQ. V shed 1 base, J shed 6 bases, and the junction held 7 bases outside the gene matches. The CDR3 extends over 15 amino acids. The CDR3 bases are TGTGCCAGCAGCTTAGAAAGGGGACAGGTGAATGGCTACACCTTC. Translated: CASSLERGQVNGYTF.

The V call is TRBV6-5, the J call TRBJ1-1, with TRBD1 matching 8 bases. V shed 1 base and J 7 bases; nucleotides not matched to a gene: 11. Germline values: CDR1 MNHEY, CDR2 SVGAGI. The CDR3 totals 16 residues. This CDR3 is CASSYYDPGQGGEAFF. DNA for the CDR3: TGTGCCAGCAGTTACTACGACCCCGGACAGGGCGGTGAAGCTTTCTTT.

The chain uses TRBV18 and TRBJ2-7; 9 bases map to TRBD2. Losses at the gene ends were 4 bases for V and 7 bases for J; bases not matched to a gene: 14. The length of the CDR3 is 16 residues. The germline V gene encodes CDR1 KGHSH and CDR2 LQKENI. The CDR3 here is CASSRLAGGPVGEQYF. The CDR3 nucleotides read TGTGCCAGCTCACGATTGGCGGGGGGGCCCGTTGGGGAGCAGTACTTC.

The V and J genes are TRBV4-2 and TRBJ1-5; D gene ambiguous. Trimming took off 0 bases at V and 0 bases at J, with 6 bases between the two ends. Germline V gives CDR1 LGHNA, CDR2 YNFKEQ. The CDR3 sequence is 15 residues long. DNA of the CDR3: TGTGCCAGCAGCCAAGAGCAGGCTAGCAATCAGCCCCAGCATTTT. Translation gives CASSQEQASNQPQHF.

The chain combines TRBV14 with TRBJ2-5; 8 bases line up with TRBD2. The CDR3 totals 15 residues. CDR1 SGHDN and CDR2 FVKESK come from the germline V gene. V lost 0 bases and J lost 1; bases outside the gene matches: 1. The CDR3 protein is CASSQDTSGQETQYF. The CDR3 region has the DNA TGTGCCAGCAGCCAAGATACTAGCGGCCAAGAGACCCAGTACTTC.

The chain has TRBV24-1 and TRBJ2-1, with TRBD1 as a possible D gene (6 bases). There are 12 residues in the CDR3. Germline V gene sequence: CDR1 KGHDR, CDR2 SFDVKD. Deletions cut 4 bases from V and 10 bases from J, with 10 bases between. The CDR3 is CATSEAGTEQFF. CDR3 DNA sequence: TGTGCCACCAGTGAAGCCGGGACAGAGCAGTTCTTC.

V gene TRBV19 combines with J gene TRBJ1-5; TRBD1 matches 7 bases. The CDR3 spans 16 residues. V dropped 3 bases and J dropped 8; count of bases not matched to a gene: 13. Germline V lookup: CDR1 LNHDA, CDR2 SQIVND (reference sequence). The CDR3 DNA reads TGTGCCAGTAGTATGGAGACAGGGTCTGTGGGGGAGCCCCAGCATTTT. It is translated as CASSMETGSVGEPQHF.

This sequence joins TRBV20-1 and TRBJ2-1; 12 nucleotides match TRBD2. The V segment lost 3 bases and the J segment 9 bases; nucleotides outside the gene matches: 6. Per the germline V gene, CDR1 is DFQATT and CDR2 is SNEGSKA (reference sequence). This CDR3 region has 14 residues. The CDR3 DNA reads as TGCAGTGCTAGTCTAGCGGGGGGGCCAAGTGAGCAGTTCTTC. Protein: CSASLAGGPSEQFF.